This entry lists 24 T cell receptor beta chains sequenced from one sample in a study of blood T cells in healthy people across ages. For the second PCR, which ran for about 6 to 12 cycles, a sample-barcoded 5' primer and a J-beta primer mix were used. From the 5' RACE reads, TCRdb called clonotypes with MiXCR, one entry per CDR3 protein. The sample records roughly 800,000 distinct CDR3 sequences, 20% to 25% being singletons. The same data also went into a second study, on T cells of mothers and their children.

The sequencing sample was made of blood. Every receptor here comes from a boy between 10 and 17 years old in good health.

This chain links TRBV14 with TRBJ1-2; D is uncertain. Germline V gene lookup returns CDR1 SGHDN and CDR2 FVKESK. Trimming stripped 0 bases from V and 5 bases from J, with 10 bases between. The CDR3 runs to 14 residues. The CDR3 spells CASSQDRAVYGYTF. In DNA form, the CDR3 reads TGTGCCAGCAGCCAAGATAGGGCCGTGTATGGCTACACCTTC. Complete variable domain (other parts from reference TRBV14 and TRBJ1-2): EAGVTQFPSHSVIEKGQTVTLRCDPISGHDNLYWYRRVMGKEIKFLLHFVKESKQDESGMPNNRFLAERTGGTYSTLKVQPAELEDSGVYFCASSQDRAVYGYTFGSGTRLTVV.

This clonotype was detected a few times. The genes are TRBV25-1 and TRBJ1-2; D call uncertain. Germline V gene data show CDR1 as MGHDK and CDR2 as SYGVNS. V lost 3 bases and J 8 bases, leaving 10 bases between the germline ends. The CDR3 loop spans 12 amino acids. This CDR3 reads CASSEQVGGYTF. CDR3 DNA sequence: TGTGCCAGCAGTGAGCAGGTGGGAGGCTACACCTTC.

The chain has TRBV3-1 and TRBJ1-1, with D possibly matching TRBD1 (5 bases). V lost 0 bases, J lost 0 bases, and 14 bases lay in between. Germline V gene data show CDR1 as LGHDT and CDR2 as YNNKEL (reference sequence). The CDR3 extends over 17 amino acids. The CDR3: CASSQEGQGYLNTEAFF. The CDR3 DNA reads TGTGCCAGCAGCCAAGAGGGGCAGGGTTACTTGAACACTGAAGCTTTCTTT.

The chain joins TRBV7-9 to TRBJ1-6; D call uncertain. The ends were cut back, 4 bases at V and 5 bases at J, with 6 bases in the middle. Germline V gene sequence: CDR1 SEHNR, CDR2 FQNEAQ (reference sequence). CDR3 length equals 13 residues. Here the CDR3 reads CASSWIDNSPLHF. CDR3 coding DNA: TGTGCCAGCAGCTGGATAGATAATTCACCCCTCCACTTT.

V is TRBV29-1 and J is TRBJ2-7; 8 bases are shared with TRBD2. The CDR3 sequence is 13 residues long. With 3 bases clipped from V and 4 bases from J, the junction kept 5 bases outside the gene matches. Germline CDR1 SQVTM, CDR2 ANQGSEA. DNA of the CDR3: TGCAGCGTTGAGGGTCGGGAGGGATACGAGCAGTACTTC. Translating gives CSVEGREGYEQYF.

This clonotype has a handful of counts. The V gene is TRBV20-1, the J gene TRBJ1-1; a possible D gene is TRBD1 (6 bases). Per germline, CDR1 DFQATT and CDR2 SNEGSKA (reference sequence). V was trimmed by 6 bases and J by 5 bases, leaving 31 bases between them. CDR3 size: 18 residues. The CDR3 protein is CSARSFGQPRLWGTEAFF. The CDR3 nucleotides read TGCAGTGCCAGATCGTTTGGACAGCCCAGACTCTGGGGTACTGAAGCTTTCTTT.

As regards this clonotype: At one end, the junction sequence differs from germline, possibly due to a read error. The rearrangement links TRBV13 to TRBJ2-1; TRBD1 matches at 8 bases. The CDR3 has 12 residues. Germline lookup yields CDR1 PRHDT and CDR2 FYEKMQ (reference sequence). CDR3 in amino acids: CASSEGQAASVF. Written as DNA, the CDR3 is TGTGCCAGCAGCGAGGGACAGGCGGCCTCCGTCTTC.

The V and J genes are TRBV7-2 and TRBJ2-3; D call uncertain. The CDR3 is made up of 14 amino acids. The V end lost 3 bases, the J end lost 2 bases, and 9 bases lay between the germline ends. The V gene's germline CDR1 is SGHTA and CDR2 FQGNSA. CDR3: CASSFVPATDTQYF. The DNA for the CDR3 is TGTGCCAGCAGCTTTGTTCCAGCCACAGATACGCAGTATTTT.

The chain combines TRBV5-1 with TRBJ1-1; 7 positions agree with TRBD1. Germline CDR1 SGHRS, CDR2 YFSETQ. Trimming took 2 bases from V and 4 from J; bases not matched to a gene: 2. CDR3 length: 13 residues. The CDR3 sequence: CASSFGDSTEAFF. For the CDR3, the DNA is TGCGCCAGCAGCTTCGGGGACAGCACTGAAGCTTTCTTT. Together with reference TRBV5-1 and TRBJ1-1, the CDR3 gives the full variable domain: KAGVTQTPRYLIKTRGQQVTLSCSPISGHRSVSWYQQTPGQGLQFLFEYFSETQRNKGNFPGRFSGRQFSNSRSEMNVSTLELGDSALYLCASSFGDSTEAFFGQGTRLTVV.

The chain recombines TRBV12-3 or TRBV12-4 with TRBJ1-1; D might be TRBD1 (5 bases). V was shortened by 5 bases and J by 2 bases, with 12 bases between the two germline ends. The CDR3 consists of 14 residues. CDR3 sequence: CASSPLGHNTEAFF. Written as DNA, the CDR3 is TGTGCCAGCAGTCCGCTCGGACATAACACTGAAGCTTTCTTT.

V usage is TRBV5-6 and J usage is TRBJ2-5, with a possible D match to TRBD1 (6 bases). Germline CDR1 is SGHDT and CDR2 is YYEEEE. This CDR3 has 13 residues. Between the trimmed V and J ends, which lost 2 bases and 4 bases, there was a span of 9 bases. In DNA form, the CDR3 reads TGTGCCAGCAGCTTCTTACAGGGAGAGACCCAGTACTTC. As protein: CASSFLQGETQYF.

The gene calls are TRBV9 and TRBJ2-4; D possibly corresponds to TRBD2 (5 bases). Germline loops: CDR1 SGDLS, CDR2 YYNGEE. Between the trimmed V and J ends, which lost 0 bases and 7 bases, there was a span of 14 bases. This CDR3 comprises 15 residues. CDR3 in DNA: TGTGCCAGCAGCGTAGATCTAGCCACGAGCAACATTCAGTACTTC. It specifies CASSVDLATSNIQYF. The complete variable domain, with remaining parts taken from reference TRBV9 and TRBJ2-4, reads DSGVTQTPKHLITATGQRVTLRCSPRSGDLSVYWYQQSLDQGLQFLIQYYNGEERAKGNILERFSAQQFPDLHSELNLSSLELGDSALYFCASSVDLATSNIQYFGAGTRLSVL.

The chain carries TRBV12-3 or TRBV12-4 and TRBJ2-5, with D unclear. The better agreement between TRBJ2-1 and the DNA end casts doubt on the J call. The CDR3 spans 13 residues. The CDR3 loop is CASSFEEYNEQFF. The DNA for the CDR3 is TGTGCCAGCAGTTTCGAGGAGTACAATGAGCAGTTCTTC.

This clonotype was counted a few times. The chain is built from TRBV28 and TRBJ1-5; D possibly corresponds to TRBD1 (6 bases). The CDR3 spans 15 residues. Trimming removed 4 bases from V and 0 bases from J, with 10 bases in between. From germline, CDR1 is MDHEN and CDR2 SYDVKM. CDR3 sequence: CASSSNRVSNQPQHF. The CDR3 region has the DNA TGTGCCAGCAGTTCAAACAGGGTTAGCAATCAGCCCCAGCATTTT.

This sequence joins TRBV12-3 or TRBV12-4 and TRBJ2-7, with 9 bases fitting TRBD1. V shed 6 bases and J 5 bases; nucleotides not matched to a gene: 8. CDR3 length: 14 residues. The CDR3 DNA sequence: TGTGCCAGCAGGGAGGGACAGGGAAGGGACGAGCAGTACTTC. Translating gives CASREGQGRDEQYF.

The V and J genes are TRBV9 and TRBJ1-5, with 7 bases identical to TRBD1. The germline V gene has CDR1 SGDLS and CDR2 YYNGEE. V lost 4 bases to trimming and J lost 5 bases; unmatched junction nucleotides: 9. CDR3 length: 15 amino acids. As DNA, the CDR3 is TGTGCCAGCAGCCCCGGGACAGCGAAGGATCAGCCCCAGCATTTT. It is translated as CASSPGTAKDQPQHF. The entire variable domain, with the rest obtained from reference TRBV9 and TRBJ1-5, is as follows: DSGVTQTPKHLITATGQRVTLRCSPRSGDLSVYWYQQSLDQGLQFLIQYYNGEERAKGNILERFSAQQFPDLHSELNLSSLELGDSALYFCASSPGTAKDQPQHFGDGTRLSIL.

The CDR3 DNA sequence: TGTGCCAGCACCGCGGACAGGGGGCCCCAAGAGACCCAGTACTTC. Its translation is CASTADRGPQETQYF. The gene calls are TRBV7-6 and TRBJ2-5, with 11 bases lining up with TRBD1. CDR3 length: 15 residues. Germline V CDR1 and CDR2: SGHVS, FNYEAQ. V was pared by 7 bases and J by 1 base, with 5 bases of the junction left unmatched.

This clonotype was detected ten times or more. The V gene is TRBV6-2 or TRBV6-3, the J gene TRBJ1-5, with D possibly being TRBD1 (5 bases). Trimming cost V 2 bases and J 4 bases, with 6 bases left between them. This CDR3 contains 13 residues. Per germline, CDR1 MNHEY and CDR2 SVGEGT. CDR3 sequence: CASSYGGNQPQHF. CDR3 sequence (DNA): TGTGCCAGCAGTTACGGGGGAAATCAGCCCCAGCATTTT.

The chain combines TRBV12-3 or TRBV12-4 with TRBJ1-4, with 7 bases fitting TRBD1. The CDR3 consists of 14 residues. V gave up 5 bases and J gave up 4 bases; unmatched junction bases: 4. CDR3 sequence: CASSQTGFNEKLFF. The CDR3 bases are TGTGCCAGCAGTCAGACAGGGTTTAATGAAAAACTGTTTTTT.

This chain joins TRBV29-1 and TRBJ2-5, with 7 bases identical to TRBD1. The CDR3 loop spans 14 amino acids. The germline gives CDR1 SQVTM, CDR2 ANQGSEA. V shed 3 bases, J shed 4 bases, and the junction held 8 bases outside the gene matches. The CDR3 nucleotides read TGCAGCGTTGAGGCCAGGGGGATAGGAGAGACCCAGTACTTC. Protein: CSVEARGIGETQYF.

This clonotype was counted a few times. The rearrangement links TRBV20-1 to TRBJ1-4; 8 positions match TRBD1. Germline CDR1 reads DFQATT; CDR2 reads SNEGSKA (reference sequence). V lost 5 bases, J lost 0 bases, and 2 bases stayed unmatched. The CDR3 is 14 amino acids. The CDR3 sequence: CSAGQGATNEKLFF. The CDR3 DNA follows: TGCAGTGCTGGACAGGGAGCAACTAATGAAAAACTGTTTTTT.

This clonotype was picked up a small number of times. The chain links TRBV5-1 to TRBJ2-5; D assignment may be TRBD1 or TRBD2 (5 bases each). The germline V and J ends were trimmed by 7 bases and 5 bases, with 18 bases remaining between them. Per the germline V gene, CDR1 is SGHRS and CDR2 is YFSETQ. CDR3 size: 14 residues. The CDR3 coding sequence is TGCGCCAGCCGCCCTGGGGGAGCTGGGGAGACCCAGTACTTC. Its protein product is CASRPGGAGETQYF.

This clonotype has a handful of counts. V is TRBV4-1 and J is TRBJ1-4; TRBD1 is a possible D gene (5 bases). This CDR3 comprises 17 residues. Germline V gives CDR1 MGHRA, CDR2 YSYEKL. Trimming removed 0 bases from V and 0 bases from J, with 11 bases in between. DNA of the CDR3: TGCGCCAGCAGCCAAGATGAACAGGCCTCAACTAATGAAAAACTGTTTTTT. Protein sequence: CASSQDEQASTNEKLFF.

This clonotype has more than one count but fewer than ten. V is TRBV19 and J is TRBJ1-2, with D unresolved. Germline V gene lookup returns CDR1 LNHDA and CDR2 SQIVND (reference sequence). V shed 8 bases and J shed 7 bases, with 14 bases lying between them. The CDR3 sequence is 12 residues long. The CDR3 region has the DNA TGTGCCAGTGGGTCGGGTTTAGGTGGCTACACCTTC. Its protein product is CASGSGLGGYTF.